The source of this TCR beta chain is a study of technical replicates of blood from several donors. The germline V gene has CDR1 SGHTA and CDR2 FQGTGA. Trimming cost V 5 bases and J 6 bases; bases outside gene matches: 1. CDR3 length: 11 residues. Sequencing used immunoSEQ multiplex PCR; TCRdb keeps in-frame clones, though not all of them. The table lists about 82,000 clones, around 94% of them singletons. Sequenced material: T cells isolated from PBMCs. This chain links TRBV7-3 with TRBJ2-7; 7 bases match TRBD1. This TCR was sampled from a human donor in good health. CDR3 protein: CASSAGGEQYF. The CDR3 DNA sequence: TGTGCCAGCAGCGCAGGGGGCGAGCAGTACTTC.